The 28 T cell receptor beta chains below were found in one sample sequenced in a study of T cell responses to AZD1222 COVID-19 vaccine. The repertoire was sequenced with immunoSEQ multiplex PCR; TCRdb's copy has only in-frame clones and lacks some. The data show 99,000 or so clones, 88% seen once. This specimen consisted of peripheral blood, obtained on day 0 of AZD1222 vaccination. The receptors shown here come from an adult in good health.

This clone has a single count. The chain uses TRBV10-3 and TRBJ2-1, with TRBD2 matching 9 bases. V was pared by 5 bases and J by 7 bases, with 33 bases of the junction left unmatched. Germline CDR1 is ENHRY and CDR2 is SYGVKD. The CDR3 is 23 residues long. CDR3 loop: CAISSQQGRGWREGGRGTNEQFF. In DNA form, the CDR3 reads TGTGCCATCAGTTCACAACAGGGAAGAGGATGGCGGGAGGGCGGACGGGGTACTAATGAGCAGTTCTTC.

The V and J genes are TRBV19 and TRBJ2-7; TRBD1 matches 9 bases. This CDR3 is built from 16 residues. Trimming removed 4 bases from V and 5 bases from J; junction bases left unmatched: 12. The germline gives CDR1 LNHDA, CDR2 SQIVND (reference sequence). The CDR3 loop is CASSTTNRDRDHEQYF. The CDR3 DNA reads TGTGCCAGTAGTACGACGAACCGGGACAGGGACCACGAGCAGTACTTC.

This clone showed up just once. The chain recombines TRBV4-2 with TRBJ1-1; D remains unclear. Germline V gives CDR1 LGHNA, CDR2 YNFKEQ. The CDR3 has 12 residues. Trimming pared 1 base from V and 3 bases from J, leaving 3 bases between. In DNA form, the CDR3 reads TGTGCCAGCAGCCAAGCATACACTGAAGCTTTCTTT. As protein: CASSQAYTEAFF.

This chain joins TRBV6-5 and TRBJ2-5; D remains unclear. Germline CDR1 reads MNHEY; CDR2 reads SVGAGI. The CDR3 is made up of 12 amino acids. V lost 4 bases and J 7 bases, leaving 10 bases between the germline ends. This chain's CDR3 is CASSSHPRTQYF. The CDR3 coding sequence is TGTGCCAGCAGTTCGCATCCGAGGACCCAGTACTTC.

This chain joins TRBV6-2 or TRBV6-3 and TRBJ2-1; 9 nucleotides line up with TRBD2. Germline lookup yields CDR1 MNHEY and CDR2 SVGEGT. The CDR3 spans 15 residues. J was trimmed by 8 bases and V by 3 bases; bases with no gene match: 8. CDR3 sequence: CASSYGSSGVDEQFF. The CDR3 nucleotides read TGTGCCAGCAGTTATGGGTCTAGCGGGGTCGATGAGCAGTTCTTC.

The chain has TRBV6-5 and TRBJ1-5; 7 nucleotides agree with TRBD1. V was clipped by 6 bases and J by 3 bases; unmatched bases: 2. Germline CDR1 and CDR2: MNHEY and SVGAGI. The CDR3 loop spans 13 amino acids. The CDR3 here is CASRGTVNQPQHF. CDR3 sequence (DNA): TGTGCCAGCAGAGGGACAGTCAATCAGCCCCAGCATTTT.

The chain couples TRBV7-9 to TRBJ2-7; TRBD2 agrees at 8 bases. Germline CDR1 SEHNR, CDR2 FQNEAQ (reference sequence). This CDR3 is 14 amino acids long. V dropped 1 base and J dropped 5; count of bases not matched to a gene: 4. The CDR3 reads CASSLVAGGHEQYF. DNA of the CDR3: TGTGCCAGCAGCTTAGTGGCGGGGGGCCACGAGCAGTACTTC.

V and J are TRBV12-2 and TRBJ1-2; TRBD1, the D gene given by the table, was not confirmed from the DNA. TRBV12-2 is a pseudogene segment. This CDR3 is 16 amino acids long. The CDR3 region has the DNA TGTGCAAGTCGCTTAGGGACAGGGGGTTCTAACTATGGCTACACCTTC. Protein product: CASRLGTGGSNYGYTF.

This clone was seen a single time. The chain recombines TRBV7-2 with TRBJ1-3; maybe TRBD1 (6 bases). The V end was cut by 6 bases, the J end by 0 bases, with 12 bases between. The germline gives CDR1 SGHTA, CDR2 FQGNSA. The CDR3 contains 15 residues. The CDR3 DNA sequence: TGTGCCAGCAGTCTAGGGGGGACCTCTGGAAACACCATATATTTT. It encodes CASSLGGTSGNTIYF.

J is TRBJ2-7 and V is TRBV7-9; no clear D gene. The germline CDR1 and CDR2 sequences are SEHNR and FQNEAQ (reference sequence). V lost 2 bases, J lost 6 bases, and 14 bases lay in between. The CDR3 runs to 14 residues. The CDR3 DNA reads TGTGCCAGCAGCTTACCAGTACTGACTTCCGAGCAGTACTTC. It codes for CASSLPVLTSEQYF.

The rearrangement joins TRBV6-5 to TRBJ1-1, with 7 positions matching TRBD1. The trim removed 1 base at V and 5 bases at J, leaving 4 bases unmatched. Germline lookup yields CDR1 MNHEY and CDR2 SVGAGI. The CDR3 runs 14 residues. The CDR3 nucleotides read TGTGCCAGCAGTTACTATGCAGGGGGGACTGAAGCTTTCTTT. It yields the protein CASSYYAGGTEAFF.

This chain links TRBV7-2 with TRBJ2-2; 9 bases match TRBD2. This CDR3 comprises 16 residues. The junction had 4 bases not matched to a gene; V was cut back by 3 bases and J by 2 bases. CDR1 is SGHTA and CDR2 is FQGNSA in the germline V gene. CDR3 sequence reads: CASSFSGGKNTGELFF. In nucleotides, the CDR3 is TGTGCCAGCAGCTTTAGCGGGGGCAAAAACACCGGGGAGCTGTTTTTT.

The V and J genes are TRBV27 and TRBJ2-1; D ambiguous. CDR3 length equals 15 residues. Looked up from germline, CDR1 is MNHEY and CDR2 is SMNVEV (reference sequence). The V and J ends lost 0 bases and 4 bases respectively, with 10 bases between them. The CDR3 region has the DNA TGTGCCAGCAGTTTATCGTCGGTTTCTTACAATGAGCAGTTCTTC. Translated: CASSLSSVSYNEQFF.

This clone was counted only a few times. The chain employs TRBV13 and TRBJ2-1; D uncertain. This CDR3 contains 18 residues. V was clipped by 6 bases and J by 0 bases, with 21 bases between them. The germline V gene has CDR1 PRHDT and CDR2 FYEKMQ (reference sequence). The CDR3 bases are TGTGCCAGCAGTTCCTCCCTGGCGTTGAGAGGCTCCTACAATGAGCAGTTCTTC. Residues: CASSSSLALRGSYNEQFF.

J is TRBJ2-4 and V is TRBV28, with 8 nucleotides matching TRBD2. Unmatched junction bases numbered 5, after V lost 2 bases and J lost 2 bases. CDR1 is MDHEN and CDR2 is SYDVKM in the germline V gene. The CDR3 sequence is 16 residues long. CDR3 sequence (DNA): TGTGCCAGCAGTTTAGAGCGGGAGAGGTCCAAAAACATTCAGTACTTC. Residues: CASSLERERSKNIQYF. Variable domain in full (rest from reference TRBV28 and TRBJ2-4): DVKVTQSSRYLVKRTGEKVFLECVQDMDHENMFWYRQDPGLGLRLIYFSYDVKMKEKGDIPEGYSVSREKKERFSLILESASTNQTSMYLCASSLERERSKNIQYFGAGTRLSVL.

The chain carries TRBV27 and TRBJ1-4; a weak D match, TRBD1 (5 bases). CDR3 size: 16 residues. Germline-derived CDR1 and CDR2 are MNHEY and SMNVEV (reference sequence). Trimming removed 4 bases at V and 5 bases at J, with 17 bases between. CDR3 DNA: TGTGCCAGCAGTTCCAGCCCGACAGTAAAGAATGAAAAACTGTTTTTT. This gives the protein CASSSSPTVKNEKLFF.

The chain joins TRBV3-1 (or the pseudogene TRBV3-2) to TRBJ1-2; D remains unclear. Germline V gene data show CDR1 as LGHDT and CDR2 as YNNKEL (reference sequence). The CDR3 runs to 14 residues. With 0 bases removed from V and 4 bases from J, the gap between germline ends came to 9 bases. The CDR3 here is CASSQDPRFYGYTF. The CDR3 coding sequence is TGTGCCAGCAGCCAAGACCCCAGGTTCTATGGCTACACCTTC.

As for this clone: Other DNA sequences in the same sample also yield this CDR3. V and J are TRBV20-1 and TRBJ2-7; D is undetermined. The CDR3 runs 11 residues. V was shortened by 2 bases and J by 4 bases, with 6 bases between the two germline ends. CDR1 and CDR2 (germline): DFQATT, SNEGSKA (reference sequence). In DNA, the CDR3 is TGCAGTGCTAGACCTGTTTACGAGCAGTACTTC. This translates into CSARPVYEQYF.

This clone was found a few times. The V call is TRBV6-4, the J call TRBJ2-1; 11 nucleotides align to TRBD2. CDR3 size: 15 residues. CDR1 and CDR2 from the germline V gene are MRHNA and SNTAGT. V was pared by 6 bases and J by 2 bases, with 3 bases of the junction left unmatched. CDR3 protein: CASSVLAGAYNEQFF. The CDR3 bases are TGTGCCAGCAGCGTACTAGCGGGAGCCTACAATGAGCAGTTCTTC.

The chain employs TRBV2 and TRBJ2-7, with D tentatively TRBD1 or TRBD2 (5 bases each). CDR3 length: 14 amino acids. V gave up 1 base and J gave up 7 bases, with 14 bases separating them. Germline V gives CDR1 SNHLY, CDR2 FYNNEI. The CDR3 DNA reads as TGTGCCAGCAGTGAAGGGGGACGAGAAAAGGAGCAGTACTTC. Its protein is CASSEGGREKEQYF.

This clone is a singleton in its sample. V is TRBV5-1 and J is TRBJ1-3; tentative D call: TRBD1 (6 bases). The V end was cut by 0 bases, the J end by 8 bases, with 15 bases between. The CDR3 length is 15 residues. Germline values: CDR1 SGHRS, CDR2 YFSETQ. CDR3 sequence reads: CASSLAMTRGDTIYF. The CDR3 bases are TGCGCCAGCAGCTTGGCCATGACCAGGGGAGACACCATATATTTT. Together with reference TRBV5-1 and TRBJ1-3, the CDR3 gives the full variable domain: KAGVTQTPRYLIKTRGQQVTLSCSPISGHRSVSWYQQTPGQGLQFLFEYFSETQRNKGNFPGRFSGRQFSNSRSEMNVSTLELGDSALYLCASSLAMTRGDTIYFGEGSWLTVV.

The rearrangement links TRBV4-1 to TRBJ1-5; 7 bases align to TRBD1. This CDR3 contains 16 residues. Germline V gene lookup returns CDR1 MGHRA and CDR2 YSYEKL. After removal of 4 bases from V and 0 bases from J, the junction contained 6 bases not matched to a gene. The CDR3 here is CASSRGDSVSNQPQHF. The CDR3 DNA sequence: TGCGCCAGCAGCCGGGGGGACAGCGTTAGCAATCAGCCCCAGCATTTT.

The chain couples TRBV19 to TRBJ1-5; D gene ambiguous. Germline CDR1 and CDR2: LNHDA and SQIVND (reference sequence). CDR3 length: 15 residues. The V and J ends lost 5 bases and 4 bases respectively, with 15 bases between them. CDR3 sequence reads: CASSDFVRENQPQHF. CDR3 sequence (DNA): TGTGCCAGTAGTGATTTCGTGCGGGAGAATCAGCCCCAGCATTTT.

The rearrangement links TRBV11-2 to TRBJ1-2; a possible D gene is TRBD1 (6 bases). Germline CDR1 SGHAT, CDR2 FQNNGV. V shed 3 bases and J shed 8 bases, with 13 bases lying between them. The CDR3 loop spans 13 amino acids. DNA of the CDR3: TGTGCCAGCAGCTTGAACAGGGAAGTCGGCTACACCTTC. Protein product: CASSLNREVGYTF.

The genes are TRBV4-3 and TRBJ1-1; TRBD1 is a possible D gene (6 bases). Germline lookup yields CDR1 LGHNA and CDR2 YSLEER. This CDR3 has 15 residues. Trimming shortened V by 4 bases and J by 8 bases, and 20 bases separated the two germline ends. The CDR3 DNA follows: TGCGCCAGCAGCCCGGGTGGATCAGGGGATACCGAAGCTTTCTTT. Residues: CASSPGGSGDTEAFF.

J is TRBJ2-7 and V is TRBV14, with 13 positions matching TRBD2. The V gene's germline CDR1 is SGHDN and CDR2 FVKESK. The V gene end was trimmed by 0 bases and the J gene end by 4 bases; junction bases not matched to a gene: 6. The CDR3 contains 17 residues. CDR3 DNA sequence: TGTGCCAGCAGCCAAGATACGGGGACTAGCGGGGTGTACGAGCAGTACTTC. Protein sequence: CASSQDTGTSGVYEQYF.

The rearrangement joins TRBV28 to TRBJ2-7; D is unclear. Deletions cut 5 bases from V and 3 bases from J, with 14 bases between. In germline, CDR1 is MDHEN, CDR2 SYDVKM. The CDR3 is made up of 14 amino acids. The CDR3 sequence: CASSNRRDNYEQYF. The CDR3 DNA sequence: TGTGCCAGCAGTAATCGTAGGGATAACTACGAGCAGTACTTC.

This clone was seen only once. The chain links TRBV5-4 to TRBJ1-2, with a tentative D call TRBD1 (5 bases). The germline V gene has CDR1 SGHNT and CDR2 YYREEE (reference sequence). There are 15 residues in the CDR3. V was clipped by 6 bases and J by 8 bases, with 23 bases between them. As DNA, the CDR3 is TGTGCCAGCACCTGGGGGTTGTCGAGGGGAGCGGGCTACACCTTC. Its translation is CASTWGLSRGAGYTF.